Sequencing of this TCR beta chain was carried out in a study of PD-L1 blockade in urothelial cancer. About the research overall: When patients started atezolizumab at some point between 2013 and 2014, it was given at 1,200 mg intravenously every 3 weeks. The analyses of blood took place 3 weeks (second dose) and 6 weeks after treatment start.

Using immunoSEQ multiplex PCR, the repertoire was profiled, and TCRdb retains in-frame clones only, with some absent. The table has 100,000 or so clones, around 85% seen once. The study enrolled patients with locally advanced or metastatic urothelial carcinoma. In germline, CDR1 is SGHVS, CDR2 FQNEAQ. This CDR3 has 12 residues. The V and J ends lost 4 bases and 2 bases respectively, with 5 bases between them. The rearrangement links TRBV7-8 to TRBJ1-2; D remains ambiguous. Specimen: PBMCs, collected around atezolizumab (anti-PD-L1) treatment. The TCR was taken from a man in his fifties or sixties with urothelial cancer. This CDR3 reads CASSSRNYGYTF. CDR3 bases: TGTGCCAGCAGCTCCCGGAACTATGGCTACACCTTC.